Below are 19 T cell receptor beta chains sequenced from a single sample in a study of blood T cell repertoires in COVID-19. Here immunoSEQ multiplex PCR was the method, and the copy in TCRdb shows in-frame clones only, minus some. The sample has under 75,000 clones; about two thirds are singletons. The sequenced material came from peripheral blood. The receptors originated from a woman aged 70-85 years with COVID-19, enrolled during active disease.

This chain connects TRBV4-1 to TRBJ1-5, with no clear D. The germline V and J ends were trimmed by 8 bases and 5 bases, with 13 bases remaining between them. This CDR3 is built from 13 residues. Germline lookup yields CDR1 MGHRA and CDR2 YSYEKL. CDR3 in amino acids: CASGEESYQPQHF. For the CDR3, the DNA is TGCGCCAGCGGAGAGGAGTCTTATCAGCCCCAGCATTTT.

The chain uses TRBV27 and TRBJ1-4; 7 bases align to TRBD1. The CDR3 is made up of 13 amino acids. The V and J ends lost 4 bases and 8 bases, in that order; junction bases with no gene match: 4. Germline CDR1 is MNHEY and CDR2 is SMNVEV (reference sequence). Here the CDR3 reads CASSSDRKEKLFF. The CDR3 DNA is TGTGCCAGCAGTTCGGACAGGAAAGAAAAACTGTTTTTT.

This chain connects TRBV6-2 or TRBV6-3 to TRBJ2-5, with 10 bases lining up with TRBD2. This CDR3 has 15 residues. Trimming removed 7 bases from V and 4 bases from J; junction bases left unmatched: 9. Per the germline V gene, CDR1 is MNHEY and CDR2 is SVGEGT. In DNA, the CDR3 is TGTGCCAGCACCCCCCTAGCGGGGGAGGGAGAGACCCAGTACTTC. Its protein is CASTPLAGEGETQYF.

The gene calls are TRBV5-4 and TRBJ2-7, with D possibly being TRBD1 (6 bases). Per the germline V gene, CDR1 is SGHNT and CDR2 is YYREEE (reference sequence). CDR3 length: 15 residues. Trimming shortened V by 0 bases and J by 5 bases, and 15 bases separated the two germline ends. CDR3 in amino acids: CASSLDPGAVHEQYF. The CDR3 DNA is TGTGCCAGCAGCTTGGATCCAGGGGCGGTTCACGAGCAGTACTTC.

Remarks on this clone: One junction end disagrees with the germline gene, perhaps due to a read error. The CDR3 DNA reads TGTGCCAGCTCACCAAGTATCCGGGAGGGGTTGGTCTTC. This sequence encodes CASSPSIREGLVF. The J gene is TRBJ2-1, the V gene TRBV18; 8 nucleotides agree with TRBD2. Germline V CDR1 and CDR2: KGHSH, LQKENI. The CDR3 length is 13 residues.

This clone ranks as medium-sized. CDR3 DNA: TGTGCCAGCAGTCTCTTCGGACAGGGGTCTAACTATGGCTACACCTTC. It is translated as CASSLFGQGSNYGYTF. The chain uses TRBV27 and TRBJ1-2; 9 bases are a match to TRBD1. The V segment lost 5 bases and the J segment 0 bases; nucleotides outside the gene matches: 7. The CDR3 is 16 amino acids. Germline CDR1 is MNHEY and CDR2 is SMNVEV (reference sequence).

This clone was seen a single time. This chain connects TRBV19 to TRBJ1-4, with 7 bases that match TRBD1. After removal of 1 base from V and 7 bases from J, the junction contained 6 bases not matched to a gene. The CDR3 runs 15 residues. Germline V gene sequence: CDR1 LNHDA, CDR2 SQIVND (reference sequence). The CDR3: CASSIGGGTGEKLFF. The CDR3 DNA sequence: TGTGCCAGTAGTATAGGAGGGGGCACTGGTGAAAAACTGTTTTTT.

Only one count was recorded for this clone. The J gene is TRBJ2-3, the V gene TRBV7-2; 9 bases align to TRBD2. The V gene's germline CDR1 is SGHTA and CDR2 FQGNSA. V dropped 5 bases and J dropped 1; count of bases not matched to a gene: 7. This CDR3 has 16 amino acids. The CDR3 nucleotides read TGTGCCAGCAGCAGACTAGCGGCGGGAGGCACAGATACGCAGTATTTT. Amino acids: CASSRLAAGGTDTQYF.

The CDR3 spells CASSPGLVNEQFF. DNA of the CDR3: TGTGCCAGCAGCCCGGGACTAGTCAATGAGCAGTTCTTC. The chain carries TRBV14 and TRBJ2-1; TRBD2 agrees at 8 bases. The ends lost 4 bases at V and 6 bases at J; junction bases unmatched: 2. The CDR3 covers 13 residues. Germline lookup yields CDR1 SGHDN and CDR2 FVKESK.

J is TRBJ2-5 and V is TRBV5-5, with D perhaps matching TRBD2 (5 bases). Germline CDR1 is SGHKS and CDR2 is YYEKEE (reference sequence). The CDR3 extends over 14 amino acids. V shed 1 base and J shed 3 bases, with 10 bases lying between them. CDR3 in amino acids: CASSLFPGKETQYF. CDR3 DNA: TGTGCCAGCAGCTTGTTTCCCGGGAAAGAGACCCAGTACTTC.

The chain links TRBV5-4 to TRBJ2-7; TRBD1 aligns across 9 bases. From germline, CDR1 is SGHNT and CDR2 YYREEE (reference sequence). The length of the CDR3 is 15 residues. After removal of 3 bases from V and 6 bases from J, the junction contained 10 bases not matched to a gene. CDR3 nucleotide sequence: TGTGCCAGCAGCTCACAGGGGGCGACATCGATCGAGCAGTACGTC. Encoded protein: CASSSQGATSIEQYV.

The chain couples TRBV7-8 to TRBJ2-3, with D maybe TRBD2 (6 bases). The V and J ends lost 4 bases and 4 bases respectively, with 12 bases between them. In germline, CDR1 is SGHVS, CDR2 FQNEAQ. The CDR3 covers 14 residues. The DNA for the CDR3 is TGTGCCAGCAGCTCTTGGAGGGCTCCAGATACGCAGTATTTT. This gives the protein CASSSWRAPDTQYF.

The gene calls are TRBV23-1 and TRBJ2-1; the match to TRBD1 covers 10 bases. TRBV23-1 is sorted into the ORF group, with uncertain function. This CDR3 is built from 19 residues. V was clipped by 0 bases and J by 9 bases; unmatched bases: 17. The CDR3 sequence is CASSQSFVCFRDRGTEQFF. CDR3 nucleotides: TGCGCCAGCAGTCAATCGTTCGTTTGTTTCAGGGACAGGGGTACTGAGCAGTTCTTC.

This clone was counted only a few times. This chain links TRBV5-4 with TRBJ2-1, with 15 positions matching TRBD2. V trimming: 4 bases; J trimming: 10 bases; junction bases outside the gene matches: 6. The germline gives CDR1 SGHNT, CDR2 YYREEE (reference sequence). CDR3 length equals 15 residues. The CDR3 region has the DNA TGTGCCAGCAGCCCCAGGACTAGCGGGAGGGAGGAGCAGTTCTTC. The encoded protein is CASSPRTSGREEQFF.

This rearrangement joins TRBV3-1 (or the pseudogene TRBV3-2) to TRBJ1-1; D call uncertain. V was clipped by 3 bases and J by 3 bases, with 5 bases between them. The CDR3 is made up of 12 amino acids. Germline CDR1 LGHDT, CDR2 YNNKEL (reference sequence). The CDR3 coding sequence is TGTGCCAGCAGCCAGAGTGACACTGAAGCTTTCTTT. Translation gives CASSQSDTEAFF.

This chain uses TRBV19 with TRBJ2-3; 12 nucleotides agree with TRBD2. The germline V gene has CDR1 LNHDA and CDR2 SQIVND (reference sequence). The CDR3 loop spans 20 amino acids. V lost 3 bases to trimming and J lost 3 bases; unmatched junction nucleotides: 16. The CDR3 DNA sequence: TGTGCCAGTAGTATTGACGGGGCTAGCGGGAGGGCCCTCGGGACAGATACGCAGTATTTT. Its protein product is CASSIDGASGRALGTDTQYF.

CDR3 protein: CASSQGLGSYNEQFF. The CDR3 DNA is TGTGCCAGCTCGCAGGGACTGGGCTCCTACAATGAGCAGTTCTTC. V usage is TRBV18 and J usage is TRBJ2-1; TRBD2 might be the D (6 bases). The V end was cut by 6 bases, the J end by 0 bases, with 12 bases between. Germline V gene data show CDR1 as KGHSH and CDR2 as LQKENI. The CDR3 is 15 amino acids.

The gene calls are TRBV2 and TRBJ1-2, with a possible D match to TRBD1 (6 bases). CDR1 is SNHLY, CDR2 FYNNEI, per germline. The length of the CDR3 is 13 residues. V was cut by 4 bases and J by 7 bases, with 13 bases left in between. The CDR3 DNA reads TGTGCCAGCAGTGCCCTACAGGGCAGTGGCTACACCTTC. This codes for CASSALQGSGYTF.

This clone appeared a few times. The chain combines TRBV23-1 with TRBJ2-1, with TRBD2 matching 11 bases. Being an ORF, TRBV23-1 has a function that is uncertain. The CDR3 has 17 amino acids. J was trimmed by 2 bases and V by 2 bases; bases with no gene match: 5. CDR3 DNA: TGCGCCAGCAGTCAAGGGACTAGCGGAGATACCTACAATGAGCAGTTCTTC. Translation gives CASSQGTSGDTYNEQFF.